Listed here are 7 T cell receptor beta chains from one sample, sequenced in a study of cytomegalovirus exposure and HLA in healthy donors. 13 Jbeta primers and 60 Vbeta primers were used for the PCR. Some clones are missing from TCRdb's copy, which holds only in-frame ones; the method was immunoSEQ multiplex PCR. This sample has fewer than 200,000 clones, with about 10% found just once. The sample was PBMCs. The receptors stem from a woman in her thirties in good health and CMV-seropositive.

This clone occurred a few times. This sequence joins TRBV19 and TRBJ2-7; possible D gene TRBD1, 6 bases. There are 15 residues in the CDR3. Germline assignment: CDR1 LNHDA and CDR2 SQIVND (reference sequence). Trimming took off 3 bases at V and 2 bases at J, with 14 bases between the two ends. CDR3: CASSIGTPSTYEQYF. Here the CDR3 DNA reads TGTGCCAGTAGTATCGGGACACCTTCGACCTACGAGCAGTACTTC.

Note on this clone: At one end, the junction sequence differs from germline, possibly due to a read error. This chain uses TRBV4-1 with TRBJ1-2; D call uncertain. The CDR3 loop spans 13 amino acids. Germline V CDR1 and CDR2: MGHRA, YSYEKL. CDR3 nucleotides: TGCGCCAGAAGCCACCCTCTGTTCTATGGCTACACCTTC. Its translation: CARSHPLFYGYTF.

This clone was counted only a few times. The chain combines TRBV6-5 with TRBJ2-5; TRBD2 agrees at 9 bases. This CDR3 comprises 15 residues. The V and J ends lost 6 bases and 1 base, in that order; junction bases with no gene match: 6. Germline CDR1 MNHEY, CDR2 SVGAGI. CDR3 in amino acids: CASRLAGAIQETQYF. The CDR3, as DNA: TGTGCCAGCAGGTTAGCGGGAGCGATCCAAGAGACCCAGTACTTC.

This clone was counted only a few times. The genes are TRBV28 and TRBJ2-7; D perhaps matches TRBD1 (6 bases). The CDR3 is made up of 16 amino acids. The V gene's germline CDR1 is MDHEN and CDR2 SYDVKM. Trimming stripped 2 bases from V and 1 base from J, with 15 bases between. CDR3 in amino acids: CASSLTLRDMSYEQYF. The CDR3 DNA sequence: TGTGCCAGCAGTTTAACCCTCCGGGACATGTCCTACGAGCAGTACTTC.

On this clone itself: At one of its ends the junction is not consistent with the germline gene, which may arise from a read error. The gene calls are TRBV29-1 and TRBJ1-1, with TRBD1 matching over 9 bases. The CDR3 consists of 13 residues. Germline V gene lookup returns CDR1 SQVTM and CDR2 ANQGSEA. The CDR3 bases are TGCAGCGTCGAAGGCGGGACAGGGCCCCAAGCTTTCTTT. Translated: CSVEGGTGPQAFF.

The chain has TRBV6-5 and TRBJ2-7, with a tentative D call TRBD1 (6 bases). The CDR3 totals 15 residues. Per the germline V gene, CDR1 is MNHEY and CDR2 is SVGAGI. Trimming pared 0 bases from V and 3 bases from J, leaving 12 bases between. The CDR3 loop is CASSYSIPGDYEQYF. The DNA of the CDR3 is TGTGCCAGCAGTTACTCGATTCCAGGGGACTACGAGCAGTACTTC.

This clone was counted at least ten times. This rearrangement joins TRBV10-2 to TRBJ1-5; D is unclear. V shed 7 bases and J shed 4 bases, with 11 bases lying between them. CDR1 is WSHSY, CDR2 SAAADI, per germline. The CDR3 runs to 13 residues. The CDR3 nucleotides are TGCGCCAGCACTCAAGGAGGAAATCAGCCCCAGCATTTT. Translation: CASTQGGNQPQHF.